This is a list of T cell receptor beta chains from one sample in a study of blood T cell repertoires in COVID-19. The assay was immunoSEQ multiplex PCR, and TCRdb's table has in-frame clones only and misses some. The table shows just over 300,000 clones, with 70% to 90% occurring only once. The sequencing input was PBMCs or T cells enriched from blood (not recorded which). The receptors were sampled from a woman between 40 and 50 years old who had recovered from COVID-19. CDR3s include the opening cysteine and the closing phenylalanine or tryptophan. D genes are given only for firm matches. Only some rows state a clone size, as once, few, many or a class for expanded clones.

abundance: -; len: 14; v_gene: TRBV27; j_gene: TRBJ1-2; d_gene: -; CDR3nt: TGTGCCAGCAGTTTAGGGCCGGCAAACTATGGCTACACCTTC; CDR3aa: CASSLGPANYGYTF
abundance: medium-sized; len: 15; v_gene: TRBV29-1; j_gene: TRBJ2-2; d_gene: TRBD2; CDR3nt: TGCAGCGTTGTTACTCTAGCGGCGAACACCGGGGAGCTGTTTTTT; CDR3aa: CSVVTLAANTGELFF
abundance: -; len: 14; v_gene: TRBV5-1; j_gene: TRBJ2-5; d_gene: TRBD2; CDR3nt: TGCGCCAGCACCCGGGGACTAGCGGGGGAGACCCAGTACTTC; CDR3aa: CASTRGLAGETQYF
abundance: -; len: 14; v_gene: TRBV4-1; j_gene: TRBJ1-1; d_gene: -; CDR3nt: TGCGCCAGCAGCCAATACAGCCAGGGCACTGAAGCTTTCTTT; CDR3aa: CASSQYSQGTEAFF
abundance: -; len: 17; v_gene: TRBV21-1; j_gene: TRBJ2-5; d_gene: -; CDR3nt: TGTGCCAGCAGCAAAGGTCCCAGGACAGGGAGTGGGGAGACCCAGTACTTC; CDR3aa: CASSKGPRTGSGETQYF
abundance: -; len: 18; v_gene: TRBV28; j_gene: TRBJ2-4; d_gene: TRBD2; CDR3nt: TGTGCCAGCAGTACCTCCGGGACTAGCGGGCAGACCAAAAACATTCAGTACTTC; CDR3aa: CASSTSGTSGQTKNIQYF
abundance: -; len: 13; v_gene: TRBV5-6; j_gene: TRBJ2-2; d_gene: -; CDR3nt: TGTGCCAGCAGACCCGAGGGCCCCGGGGAGCTGTTTTTT; CDR3aa: CASRPEGPGELFF
abundance: -; len: 15; v_gene: TRBV24-1; j_gene: TRBJ1-4; d_gene: TRBD1; CDR3nt: TGTGCCACCAGCCAGGGACAGACAACTAATGAAAAACTGTTTTTT; CDR3aa: CATSQGQTTNEKLFF
abundance: -; len: 15; v_gene: TRBV6-5; j_gene: TRBJ1-1; d_gene: -; CDR3nt: TGTGCCAGCAGCCAAATCCGCAGGGGTAACACTGAAGCTTTCTTT; CDR3aa: CASSQIRRGNTEAFF
abundance: -; len: 17; v_gene: TRBV7-9; j_gene: TRBJ1-5; d_gene: TRBD1; CDR3nt: TGTGCCAGCAGCTTAGCGGGACAGGGACTTAGCAATCAGCCCCAGCATTTT; CDR3aa: CASSLAGQGLSNQPQHF